This T cell receptor (beta chain) was observed in a study of CD8 T cells in ankylosing spondylitis. CDR1 and CDR2 from the germline V gene are LNHDA and SQIVND (reference sequence). The CDR3 sequence is 16 residues long. The V segment lost 3 bases and the J segment 5 bases; nucleotides outside the gene matches: 6. Points from the study as a whole: Disease-linked clones, CD8+, were relatively rare in peripheral blood. Reactive arthritis synovial fluid and blood previously showed some of these motif variants. The study identified a TCR beta motif of roughly eight highly homologous variants that appeared characteristic of ankylosing spondylitis blood.

5'-RACE, quantitative and with molecular barcodes, yielded the TCR beta libraries. TCRdb reanalysed the 5' RACE reads using MiXCR and keeps one entry per CDR3 protein. The profile covers tens of thousands of distinct CDR3 sequences, with more than 25% appearing a single time and over 50% taken by the ten largest. This clonotype was observed a handful of times. Its target is not known. What was sequenced was blood, either unsorted or a sorted T cell fraction (not recorded which). The genes are TRBV19 and TRBJ2-2; 10 bases are a match to TRBD2. This sequence was found in a male donor with ankylosing spondylitis or in good health (not recorded which). The CDR3 nucleotides read TGTGCCAGTAGTATCATAGCGGGAGGACGTACCGGGGAGCTGTTTTTT. Its protein product is CASSIIAGGRTGELFF.